These T cell receptor beta chains were read from a single sample in a study of CD8 T cells in Susac syndrome. TCRdb called the immunoSEQ multiplex PCR reads again in MiXCR, with one record for every CDR3 protein. Of some 26,000 distinct CDR3 sequences in the sample, 94% were seen once. The specimen was CD8+ T cells from PBMCs. The receptors come from a human donor in good health. Each CDR3 is given with its conserved first and last residue. A D gene is named only where the DNA matches it firmly. The size entry is marked missing in some rows and otherwise reads once, few, many or a size class.

j_gene | abundance | v_gene | d_gene | CDR3nt | CDR3aa
TRBJ1-5 | once | TRBV9 | NA | TGTGCCAGCAGCGTGGACAGTCGCAATCAGCCCCAGCATTTT | CASSVDSRNQPQHF
TRBJ2-3 | NA | TRBV13 | NA | TGTGCCAGCAGCTTAGAACGGGTTGCAGATACGCAGTATTTT | CASSLERVADTQYF
TRBJ2-3 | NA | TRBV7-9 | TRBD2 | TGTGCCAGCGGAGCCCCTTGGGCGGGGGGTGAATTCGATACGCAGTATTTT | CASGAPWAGGEFDTQYF
TRBJ1-2 | NA | TRBV20-1 | TRBD1 | TGCAGTGCTAGGTGGGACAGTTCTAACTATGGCTACACCTTC | CSARWDSSNYGYTF
TRBJ2-2 | NA | TRBV5-6 | NA | TGTGCCAGCAGCTTAGGGGTGGCCGGGGAGCTGTTTTTT | CASSLGVAGELFF
TRBJ1-5 | NA | TRBV4-3 | TRBD1 | TGCGCCAGCAGCCAAGGGACAGGGGGCAATCAGCCCCAGCATTTT | CASSQGTGGNQPQHF
TRBJ1-5 | NA | TRBV15 | NA | TGTGCCACCAGCAGAGATTCGGGGGGTCAGCCCCAGCATTTT | CATSRDSGGQPQHF
TRBJ2-7 | NA | TRBV19 | NA | TGTGCCAGTAGTTTCGGACAGAGCTACGAGCAGTACTTC | CASSFGQSYEQYF
TRBJ2-7 | NA | TRBV12-3/TRBV12-4 | NA | TGTGCCAGCAGTTTTGAGACGGGCTACGAGCAGTACTTC | CASSFETGYEQYF
TRBJ2-3 | NA | TRBV6-1 | TRBD1 | TGTGCCAGCAGTCGACGGACAGGGCGTTTGGCAGATACGCAGTATTTT | CASSRRTGRLADTQYF
TRBJ2-3 | NA | TRBV5-1 | TRBD2 | TGCGCCAGCAGCACCGGACTAGCGGTTAGCACAGATACGCAGTATTTT | CASSTGLAVSTDTQYF
TRBJ2-7 | NA | TRBV27 | NA | TGTGCCAGCAGTACCCTGGGGGACTACGAGCAGTACTTC | CASSTLGDYEQYF
TRBJ1-1 | NA | TRBV7-6 | NA | TGTGCCAGCAGCTCAGGGCCTGAAGCTTTCTTT | CASSSGPEAFF
TRBJ2-1 | NA | TRBV19 | TRBD2 | TGTGCCAGTAGTATCGAGCGGGGGCCATACAATGAGCAGTTCTTC | CASSIERGPYNEQFF
TRBJ1-2 | NA | TRBV10-2 | NA | TGCGCCAGCAGTGTTCCCGGGGGCTATGGCTACACCTTC | CASSVPGGYGYTF
TRBJ2-1 | once | TRBV29-1 | NA | TGCAGCGTGGAGGGGGGGAACTACAATGAGCAGTTCTTC | CSVEGGNYNEQFF
TRBJ1-2 | NA | TRBV7-8 | TRBD1 | TGTGCCAGCAGCTTAGCCCCCAGGGGGAGTAACTATGGCTACACCTTC | CASSLAPRGSNYGYTF
TRBJ2-3 | NA | TRBV4-3 | TRBD1 | TGCGCCAGCAGCCAAGATAGGGGGCAAACAGATACGCAGTATTTT | CASSQDRGQTDTQYF
TRBJ2-1 | NA | TRBV6-2/TRBV6-3 | TRBD1 | TGTGCCAGCAGACTAAGGACAGGGACCAATGAGCAGTTCTTC | CASRLRTGTNEQFF
TRBJ2-3 | NA | TRBV6-2/TRBV6-3 | NA | TGTGCCAGCAGACGGGACGGGGCAGATACGCAGTATTTT | CASRRDGADTQYF
TRBJ2-3 | NA | TRBV6-2/TRBV6-3 | NA | TGTGCCAGCAGCTCGACAGGGAGGACAGATACGCAGTATTTT | CASSSTGRTDTQYF
TRBJ1-5 | NA | TRBV5-6 | NA | TGTGCCAGCAGCTTGGGAACTCGCAATCAGCCCCAGCATTTT | CASSLGTRNQPQHF
TRBJ2-7 | NA | TRBV20-1 | TRBD2 | TGCAGTGCTAAGGGACTAGCGGGGGACTACGAGCAGTACTTC | CSAKGLAGDYEQYF
TRBJ2-1 | few | TRBV7-9 | NA | TGTGCCAGCAGCTCCCAGGGGAACAATGAGCAGTTCTTC | CASSSQGNNEQFF
TRBJ1-4 | NA | TRBV28 | NA | TGTGCCAGCAGAGAGAGCAGGGTTGAAAAACTGTTTTTT | CASRESRVEKLFF
TRBJ2-3 | NA | TRBV9 | NA | TGTGCCAGCAGCCCCCGCGGAGTAGGGGGGATCACAGATACGCAGTATTTT | CASSPRGVGGITDTQYF